The 21 T cell receptor beta chains reported below all come from one sample, sequenced in a study of T cell changes during pregnancy in multiple sclerosis. Profiling relied on immunoSEQ multiplex PCR, and the TCRdb table lists in-frame clones only, not all of them. The repertoire holds about 130,000 clones, with less than 97% as singletons. The sequencing used peripheral blood, collected after pregnancy. The receptors were gathered from a female donor with multiple sclerosis, enrolled in a pregnancy study.

This sequence joins TRBV4-3 and TRBJ2-1; 7 bases are shared with TRBD1. The ends lost 0 bases at V and 6 bases at J; junction bases unmatched: 5. The CDR3 loop spans 15 amino acids. Per germline, CDR1 LGHNA and CDR2 YSLEER. The CDR3 coding sequence is TGCGCCAGCAGCCAAGATCGGGACAGCTTCAATGAGCAGTTCTTC. Its translation: CASSQDRDSFNEQFF.

The chain recombines TRBV11-2 with TRBJ2-3; tentative D call: TRBD1 (6 bases). V gave up 4 bases and J gave up 0 bases, with 11 bases separating them. Germline V gene sequence: CDR1 SGHAT, CDR2 FQNNGV. The CDR3 is 15 residues long. The CDR3 loop is CASSSSGQSTDTQYF. In DNA, the CDR3 is TGTGCCAGCAGCTCCTCGGGACAAAGCACAGATACGCAGTATTTT.

The V gene is TRBV28, the J gene TRBJ2-5; D is perhaps TRBD2 (7 bases). Per germline, CDR1 MDHEN and CDR2 SYDVKM. The CDR3 extends over 15 amino acids. V lost 2 bases and J 5 bases, leaving 15 bases between the germline ends. The CDR3 DNA is TGTGCCAGCAGTTTAGCAGCGGGACACACGGAGACCCAGTACTTC. Translated, it gives CASSLAAGHTETQYF.

J is TRBJ2-3 and V is TRBV2; D perhaps matches TRBD1 (6 bases). With 9 bases removed from V and 2 bases from J, the gap between germline ends came to 9 bases. CDR3 length: 12 residues. Germline CDR1 and CDR2: SNHLY and FYNNEI. The CDR3 loop is CARTGSTDTQYF. CDR3 DNA sequence: TGTGCCAGGACAGGTTCCACAGATACGCAGTATTTT.

The chain links TRBV2 to TRBJ2-7; a weak D match, TRBD2 (7 bases). The V gene lost 3 bases and the J gene lost 8 bases, with 11 bases spanning the gap. Germline CDR1 and CDR2: SNHLY and FYNNEI. The CDR3 contains 12 residues. The CDR3 sequence is CASSDNGGQQYF. The CDR3 nucleotides read TGTGCCAGCAGTGATAACGGGGGGCAGCAGTACTTC.

The CDR3 sequence is CASSLGGTDTQYF. The DNA for the CDR3 is TGTGCCAGCAGCTTGGGAGGCACAGATACGCAGTATTTT. The rearrangement links TRBV5-4 to TRBJ2-3; D not certain. There are 13 residues in the CDR3. V lost 0 bases and J lost 1, with 3 bases in between. Per the germline V gene, CDR1 is SGHNT and CDR2 is YYREEE (reference sequence).

The chain links TRBV5-1 to TRBJ2-1; TRBD2 agrees at 8 bases. Germline V gene lookup returns CDR1 SGHRS and CDR2 YFSETQ. The CDR3 is 15 amino acids. V dropped 2 bases and J dropped 10; count of bases not matched to a gene: 11. In DNA, the CDR3 is TGCGCCAGCAGCTTCGGGAGCGGGAGTCGCGGGGAGCAGTTCTTC. As protein: CASSFGSGSRGEQFF.

The genes are TRBV13 and TRBJ2-1; tentatively, D is TRBD2 (5 bases). CDR3 length: 15 amino acids. V shed 3 bases and J shed 4 bases, with 13 bases lying between them. Germline assignment: CDR1 PRHDT and CDR2 FYEKMQ (reference sequence). Written as DNA, the CDR3 is TGTGCCAGCAGCTTCCCCTATAGAGGGTACAATGAGCAGTTCTTC. This codes for CASSFPYRGYNEQFF.

The chain combines TRBV19 with TRBJ2-6; 8 positions match TRBD1. V dropped 4 bases and J dropped 3; count of bases not matched to a gene: 17. The CDR3 consists of 20 residues. Germline loops: CDR1 LNHDA, CDR2 SQIVND (reference sequence). The CDR3 DNA sequence: TGTGCCAGTAGTACGTCCACCCCGGGACAGGAGGGGTTTGGGGCCAACGTCCTGACTTTC. It yields the protein CASSTSTPGQEGFGANVLTF.

This clone was recorded only once. The rearrangement joins TRBV10-3 to TRBJ2-1, with 11 bases fitting TRBD2. The junction had 7 bases not matched to a gene; V was cut back by 0 bases and J by 9 bases. Germline CDR1 reads ENHRY; CDR2 reads SYGVKD. The CDR3 sequence is 16 residues long. CDR3 nucleotides: TGTGCCATCAGTGAGTCTAGCGGGAGGGATGGGGTTGAGCAGTTCTTC. The encoded protein is CAISESSGRDGVEQFF.

This chain joins TRBV15 and TRBJ1-3, with 7 bases that match TRBD1. The CDR3 has 16 amino acids. Trimming removed 2 bases from V and 1 base from J; junction bases left unmatched: 5. The germline CDR1 and CDR2 sequences are LNHNV and YYDKDF (reference sequence). CDR3 DNA sequence: TGTGCCACCAGCAGACAGACAGGGTGGTCTGGAAACACCATATATTTT. It yields the protein CATSRQTGWSGNTIYF.

This rearrangement joins TRBV19 to TRBJ2-2, with no clear D. This CDR3 has 14 amino acids. Germline values: CDR1 LNHDA, CDR2 SQIVND (reference sequence). Trimming left V 3 bases short and J 1 base short, with 6 bases between. This chain's CDR3 is CASSMRQNTGELFF. The CDR3 DNA follows: TGTGCCAGTAGTATGAGACAGAACACCGGGGAGCTGTTTTTT.

The V and J genes are TRBV28 and TRBJ2-1, with 9 bases identical to TRBD2. The CDR3 length is 15 residues. Trimming at V came to 1 base and at J to 10 bases, leaving 8 bases not matched to a gene. Germline CDR1 is MDHEN and CDR2 is SYDVKM. CDR3: CASSLSGGRAREQFF. The CDR3 bases are TGTGCCAGCAGTTTATCTGGCGGGAGGGCCAGGGAGCAGTTCTTC.

V is TRBV5-4 and J is TRBJ2-7; tentatively, D is TRBD1 (6 bases). The CDR3 has 13 residues. Germline V gene sequence: CDR1 SGHNT, CDR2 YYREEE (reference sequence). Trimming pared 7 bases from V and 5 bases from J, leaving 16 bases between. CDR3 in amino acids: CASGPQGENEQYF. The CDR3 bases are TGTGCCAGCGGACCACAGGGTGAGAACGAGCAGTACTTC.

The J gene is TRBJ1-4, the V gene TRBV4-1; 9 nucleotides match TRBD1. Germline CDR1 reads MGHRA; CDR2 reads YSYEKL. After removal of 8 bases from V and 12 bases from J, the junction contained 16 bases not matched to a gene. The CDR3 is made up of 15 amino acids. The CDR3 coding sequence is TGCGCCAGCCGATTACAGGGGGCCGCCCAGGGGGAACTGTTTTTT. It encodes CASRLQGAAQGELFF.

The rearrangement links TRBV18 to TRBJ2-3; 7 nucleotides line up with TRBD2. CDR3 length: 16 residues. Germline values: CDR1 KGHSH, CDR2 LQKENI. V lost 3 bases and J lost 2; bases outside the gene matches: 8. The CDR3: CASSPSWRESTDTQYF. CDR3 nucleotide sequence: TGTGCCAGCTCACCGAGCTGGCGGGAGTCCACAGATACGCAGTATTTT.

This chain uses TRBV28 with TRBJ2-7; 10 bases match TRBD1. CDR3 length equals 14 residues. After removal of 5 bases from V and 3 bases from J, the junction contained 4 bases not matched to a gene. Germline CDR1 reads MDHEN; CDR2 reads SYDVKM. CDR3 in amino acids: CASSPGQGVYEQYF. The CDR3 DNA follows: TGTGCCAGCAGTCCCGGACAGGGGGTCTACGAGCAGTACTTC.

The J gene is TRBJ2-1, the V gene TRBV10-3; the D gene is possibly TRBD1 (5 bases). This CDR3 is 14 amino acids long. Per germline, CDR1 ENHRY and CDR2 SYGVKD. Trimming left V 2 bases short and J 4 bases short, with 9 bases between. In DNA form, the CDR3 reads TGTGCCATCAGTGAGGACAGACTTTACAATGAGCAGTTCTTC. Protein: CAISEDRLYNEQFF.

The V call is TRBV6-5, the J call TRBJ1-1; 7 nucleotides match TRBD1. Trimming cost V 2 bases and J 4 bases; bases outside gene matches: 4. Germline CDR1 is MNHEY and CDR2 is SVGAGI. This CDR3 has 14 amino acids. The CDR3 nucleotides read TGTGCCAGCAGTTACGACAGGGCGGGCACTGAAGCTTTCTTT. Encoded protein: CASSYDRAGTEAFF.

J is TRBJ2-1 and V is TRBV7-6; possibly TRBD2 for D (6 bases). V lost 3 bases to trimming and J lost 0 bases, with 12 bases between them. The germline CDR1 and CDR2 sequences are SGHVS and FNYEAQ. The CDR3 loop spans 16 amino acids. The CDR3 is CASSLGGVHSYNEQFF. The CDR3 DNA follows: TGTGCCAGCAGCTTGGGGGGAGTCCACTCCTACAATGAGCAGTTCTTC.

The genes are TRBV7-6 and TRBJ2-7; 8 bases match TRBD1. Germline V lookup: CDR1 SGHVS, CDR2 FNYEAQ. The J segment lost 2 bases and the V segment lost 5 bases, leaving 5 bases of the junction unmatched. The CDR3 is made up of 14 amino acids. CDR3 amino acids: CASSPRQGTYEQYF. The CDR3 DNA sequence: TGTGCCAGCAGCCCAAGACAGGGGACCTACGAGCAGTACTTC.